The rows below give T cell receptor beta chains drawn from one sample of a study of patients and donors after allogeneic stem cell transplantation. TCRdb reanalysed the RT-PCR reads using MiXCR and keeps one entry per CDR3 protein. The sample carries some 230,000 distinct CDR3 sequences, less than 15% recorded once. Sequenced input: blood, either unsorted or a sorted T cell fraction (not recorded which). These receptor sequences come from a human donor who was either an allogeneic HSCT recipient or a stem cell or donor lymphocyte infusion donor (not recorded which). It is not recorded whose cells these are; they may come from a transplant donor. CDR3s include the opening cysteine and the closing phenylalanine or tryptophan. D genes are given only for firm matches. The size of a clone is reported for some rows only, either as once, few or many, or as a class for expanded clones.

D gene: NA; V gene: TRBV7-2; J gene: TRBJ2-2; clone size: NA; CDR3 protein: CASSLLLRSTGELFF; CDR3 DNA: TGTGCCAGCAGCTTACTCCTACGGTCCACCGGGGAGCTGTTTTTT
D gene: NA; V gene: TRBV6-2/TRBV6-3; J gene: TRBJ1-2; clone size: few; CDR3 protein: CASKHSRDRNYGYTF; CDR3 DNA: TGTGCCAGCAAGCACTCCCGGGACCGCAACTATGGCTACACCTTC
D gene: NA; V gene: TRBV5-4; J gene: TRBJ2-5; clone size: NA; CDR3 protein: CASSLGGPGETQYF; CDR3 DNA: TGTGCCAGCAGCTTAGGAGGGCCCGGCGAGACCCAGTACTTC
D gene: NA; V gene: TRBV27; J gene: TRBJ1-2; clone size: NA; CDR3 protein: CASRSRGPHNYGYTF; CDR3 DNA: TGTGCCAGCAGGAGTCGAGGCCCCCACAACTATGGCTACACCTTC
D gene: NA; V gene: TRBV12-3/TRBV12-4; J gene: TRBJ2-7; clone size: NA; CDR3 protein: CASSLSGGAHEQYF; CDR3 DNA: TGTGCCAGCAGTTTGTCCGGGGGCGCCCACGAGCAGTACTTC
D gene: TRBD1; V gene: TRBV5-1; J gene: TRBJ1-1; clone size: many; CDR3 protein: CASSLVLSGGTEAFF; CDR3 DNA: TGCGCCAGCAGCTTGGTGTTGTCAGGGGGCACTGAAGCTTTCTTT
D gene: NA; V gene: TRBV19; J gene: TRBJ1-6; clone size: NA; CDR3 protein: CASSDTGSSYNSPLHF; CDR3 DNA: TGTGCCAGTAGTGATACAGGGAGCTCCTATAATTCACCCCTCCACTTT
D gene: NA; V gene: TRBV10-3; J gene: TRBJ2-1; clone size: few; CDR3 protein: CAISEGRIYNEQFF; CDR3 DNA: TGTGCCATCAGTGAGGGGAGAATCTACAATGAGCAGTTCTTC
D gene: NA; V gene: TRBV24-1; J gene: TRBJ1-1; clone size: NA; CDR3 protein: CATSDSGRGNTEAFF; CDR3 DNA: TGTGCCACCAGTGATTCTGGACGAGGAAACACTGAAGCTTTCTTT
D gene: NA; V gene: TRBV28; J gene: TRBJ2-1; clone size: many; CDR3 protein: CASDPRRSSYNEQFF; CDR3 DNA: TGTGCCAGCGATCCCAGGAGAAGCTCCTACAATGAGCAGTTCTTC
D gene: NA; V gene: TRBV24-1; J gene: TRBJ2-6; clone size: many; CDR3 protein: CATSVGGVRANVLTF; CDR3 DNA: TGTGCCACCAGTGTCGGAGGCGTTCGGGCCAACGTCCTGACTTTC
D gene: TRBD2; V gene: TRBV6-1; J gene: TRBJ2-5; clone size: few; CDR3 protein: CASSETSGRKTQYF; CDR3 DNA: TGTGCCAGCAGTGAGACTAGCGGGAGGAAGACCCAGTACTTC
D gene: NA; V gene: TRBV6-1; J gene: TRBJ2-7; clone size: NA; CDR3 protein: CASSLGGTGLIVEQYF; CDR3 DNA: TGTGCCAGCAGTCTGGGGGGGACAGGACTAATAGTCGAGCAGTACTTC
D gene: TRBD1; V gene: TRBV24-1; J gene: TRBJ2-7; clone size: many; CDR3 protein: CATSDSGGYEQYF; CDR3 DNA: TGTGCCACCAGTGATTCAGGGGGCTACGAGCAGTACTTC
D gene: TRBD2; V gene: TRBV4-1; J gene: TRBJ2-2; clone size: few; CDR3 protein: CASSRTGTSAFTGELFF; CDR3 DNA: TGCGCCAGCAGCCGAACCGGGACTAGCGCCTTCACCGGGGAGCTGTTTTTT
D gene: NA; V gene: TRBV6-5; J gene: TRBJ1-2; clone size: NA; CDR3 protein: CASSYGEGLSGYTF; CDR3 DNA: TGTGCCAGCAGTTACGGGGAGGGATTGAGTGGCTACACCTTC
D gene: NA; V gene: TRBV2; J gene: TRBJ1-2; clone size: many; CDR3 protein: CASSVGRANYGYTF; CDR3 DNA: TGTGCCAGCAGTGTCGGCCGAGCTAACTATGGCTACACCTTC
D gene: TRBD1; V gene: TRBV12-3/TRBV12-4; J gene: TRBJ1-2; clone size: few; CDR3 protein: CASRETGINYGYTF; CDR3 DNA: TGTGCCAGCAGAGAGACAGGGATTAACTATGGCTACACCTTC
D gene: NA; V gene: TRBV5-5; J gene: TRBJ2-3; clone size: NA; CDR3 protein: CASSSAAPDTQYF; CDR3 DNA: TGTGCCAGCAGCTCGGCCGCCCCAGATACGCAGTATTTT
D gene: NA; V gene: TRBV7-6; J gene: TRBJ1-5; clone size: few; CDR3 protein: CASSSDGLGPQHF; CDR3 DNA: TGTGCCAGCAGCTCCGATGGCCTGGGGCCCCAGCATTTT
D gene: NA; V gene: TRBV11-2; J gene: TRBJ2-7; clone size: many; CDR3 protein: CASSLEVGRSKAYF; CDR3 DNA: TGTGCCAGCAGCTTAGAGGTAGGCAGGTCCAAGGCGTACTTC
D gene: TRBD1; V gene: TRBV7-8; J gene: TRBJ2-3; clone size: few; CDR3 protein: CASSSQGVVTDTQYF; CDR3 DNA: TGTGCCAGCAGCTCACAGGGGGTGGTGACAGATACGCAGTATTTT
D gene: NA; V gene: TRBV11-3; J gene: TRBJ2-1; clone size: NA; CDR3 protein: CASSLGRGDNEQFF; CDR3 DNA: TGTGCCAGCAGCTTAGGGCGGGGTGACAATGAGCAGTTCTTC
D gene: NA; V gene: TRBV7-3; J gene: TRBJ2-3; clone size: NA; CDR3 protein: CASSINMGGEDTQYF; CDR3 DNA: TGTGCCAGCAGCATAAACATGGGGGGCGAAGATACGCAGTATTTT
D gene: TRBD1; V gene: TRBV18; J gene: TRBJ1-4; clone size: many; CDR3 protein: CASSPTLGQLLNEKLFF; CDR3 DNA: TGTGCCAGCTCACCGACATTGGGACAGCTTCTTAATGAAAAACTGTTTTTT
D gene: TRBD2; V gene: TRBV7-9; J gene: TRBJ2-7; clone size: many; CDR3 protein: CAREAGLPHEQYF; CDR3 DNA: TGTGCCCGAGAAGCGGGGCTCCCTCACGAGCAGTACTTC
D gene: TRBD1; V gene: TRBV5-1; J gene: TRBJ2-7; clone size: few; CDR3 protein: CASSPRQGNSYEQYF; CDR3 DNA: TGCGCCAGCAGCCCACGACAGGGCAACTCCTACGAGCAGTACTTC
D gene: NA; V gene: TRBV5-1; J gene: TRBJ1-6; clone size: NA; CDR3 protein: CASSPGSTGAISPLHF; CDR3 DNA: TGCGCCAGCAGCCCCGGTAGCACGGGGGCTATATCACCCCTCCACTTT
D gene: NA; V gene: TRBV3-1; J gene: TRBJ1-3; clone size: many; CDR3 protein: CASSPGTGNTIYF; CDR3 DNA: TGTGCCAGCAGCCCTGGGACGGGAAACACCATATATTTT
D gene: TRBD1; V gene: TRBV5-6; J gene: TRBJ1-2; clone size: NA; CDR3 protein: CASKLGQGARGYTF; CDR3 DNA: TGTGCCAGCAAACTGGGACAGGGGGCTCGTGGCTACACCTTC
D gene: TRBD2; V gene: TRBV6-1; J gene: TRBJ2-3; clone size: few; CDR3 protein: CASSETWYGDYHDRQYF; CDR3 DNA: TGTGCCAGCAGTGAAACCTGGTATGGGGACTACCATGACAGGCAGTATTTT
D gene: TRBD1; V gene: TRBV6-1; J gene: TRBJ2-1; clone size: NA; CDR3 protein: CASKPSQGARGEQFF; CDR3 DNA: TGTGCCAGCAAACCGTCGCAGGGGGCGCGGGGTGAGCAGTTCTTC
D gene: TRBD2; V gene: TRBV20-1; J gene: TRBJ2-7; clone size: many; CDR3 protein: CSALAGREYEQYF; CDR3 DNA: TGCAGTGCTCTAGCGGGAAGGGAATACGAGCAGTACTTC
D gene: NA; V gene: TRBV6-5; J gene: TRBJ1-3; clone size: many; CDR3 protein: CASSYRGPKIGNTIYF; CDR3 DNA: TGTGCCAGCAGTTACCGGGGGCCGAAGATTGGAAACACCATATATTTT
D gene: NA; V gene: TRBV11-2; J gene: TRBJ1-6; clone size: NA; CDR3 protein: CASSWIQGRSPLHF; CDR3 DNA: TGTGCCAGCAGCTGGATACAGGGCAGGTCACCCCTCCACTTT
D gene: NA; V gene: TRBV20-1; J gene: TRBJ1-5; clone size: NA; CDR3 protein: CSARDGGGGPNQPQHF; CDR3 DNA: TGCAGTGCTAGAGATGGGGGGGGAGGTCCCAATCAGCCCCAGCATTTT
D gene: NA; V gene: TRBV7-9; J gene: TRBJ1-4; clone size: few; CDR3 protein: CASSRYEKLFF; CDR3 DNA: TGTGCCAGCAGCCGATACGAAAAACTGTTTTTT
D gene: NA; V gene: TRBV6-1; J gene: TRBJ1-1; clone size: few; CDR3 protein: CASSRLSSTEAFF; CDR3 DNA: TGTGCCAGCAGCCGTCTCTCTAGTACTGAAGCTTTCTTT
D gene: TRBD1; V gene: TRBV28; J gene: TRBJ2-5; clone size: many; CDR3 protein: CASTGRETQYF; CDR3 DNA: TGTGCGTCGACAGGGCGGGAGACCCAGTACTTC
D gene: NA; V gene: TRBV7-8; J gene: TRBJ1-1; clone size: NA; CDR3 protein: CASSLERQNTEAFF; CDR3 DNA: TGTGCCAGCAGCTTAGAACGGCAGAACACTGAAGCTTTCTTT
D gene: TRBD2; V gene: TRBV11-1; J gene: TRBJ2-2; clone size: few; CDR3 protein: CASSPPGLAGGYTGELFF; CDR3 DNA: TGTGCCAGCAGCCCACCGGGACTAGCGGGAGGGTACACCGGGGAGCTGTTTTTT
D gene: NA; V gene: TRBV12-3/TRBV12-4; J gene: TRBJ1-1; clone size: many; CDR3 protein: CASSLIHRERAFF; CDR3 DNA: TGTGCCAGCAGTTTGATTCACAGGGAACGAGCTTTCTTT
D gene: NA; V gene: TRBV9; J gene: TRBJ1-1; clone size: NA; CDR3 protein: CASSMTDLNTEAFF; CDR3 DNA: TGTGCCAGCAGTATGACGGATCTGAACACTGAAGCTTTCTTT
D gene: NA; V gene: TRBV7-9; J gene: TRBJ2-7; clone size: many; CDR3 protein: CASSFDNSYEQYF; CDR3 DNA: TGTGCCAGCAGCTTCGACAACTCCTACGAGCAGTACTTC
D gene: TRBD2; V gene: TRBV20-1; J gene: TRBJ2-3; clone size: NA; CDR3 protein: CSARRENTDTQYF; CDR3 DNA: TGCAGTGCTAGGCGGGAGAACACAGATACGCAGTATTTT
D gene: TRBD2; V gene: TRBV4-2; J gene: TRBJ2-3; clone size: few; CDR3 protein: CASSQEVAAGGSTRTDTQYF; CDR3 DNA: TGTGCCAGCAGCCAAGAGGTGGCAGCGGGGGGCTCCACGAGGACAGATACGCAGTATTTT